This TCR beta chain was recorded in a study of early T cells in non-severe SARS-CoV-2 infection. The wider study: Sequenced bulk RNA came from whole blood that was unsorted, and chains were unpaired. Study outcomes and limitations: The study's VDJdb matching favored anti-spike CD8 responses and missed private and CD4 specificities.

Individual cDNA molecules received unique molecular identifiers. TCRdb used MiXCR to reprocess the 5' RACE reads, holding one entry per CDR3 protein. The sample has approximately 45,000 distinct CDR3 sequences, under 13% seen once. Ten or more counts support this clonotype. The antigen is not known. The CDR3 runs to 13 residues. Germline V gene sequence: CDR1 SGHTA, CDR2 FQGTGA. Trimming removed 5 bases from V and 10 bases from J, with 15 bases in between. The receptor comes from an adult who was a healthcare worker with PCR-confirmed SARS-CoV-2 infection or an uninfected control (not recorded which). The specimen was whole blood. The chain carries TRBV7-3 and TRBJ2-1; D is possibly TRBD1 (6 bases). The CDR3 protein is CASSPTGYTEQFF. The CDR3 DNA reads TGTGCCAGCAGCCCTACAGGGTACACGGAGCAGTTCTTC. Using reference TRBV7-3 and TRBJ2-1 for the parts outside the CDR3, the full variable domain is GAGVSQTPSNKVTEKGKYVELRCDPISGHTALYWYRQSLGQGPEFLIYFQGTGAADDSGLPNDRFFAVRPEGSVSTLKIQRTERGDSAVYLCASSPTGYTEQFFGPGTRLTVL.